The present T cell receptor (beta chain) was sequenced within a study of blood T cell repertoires in COVID-19. Whole-study context: Sources were T cells, B-cell-depleted T cells, or PBMCs; the material itself was cDNA or gDNA.

Participants were aged about 18 to 90 years, lived in 25 or so US areas, and enrolled virtually. The CDR3 consists of 14 residues. Germline V gene lookup returns CDR1 SGHRS and CDR2 YFSETQ. Trimming removed 0 bases at V and 1 base at J, with 8 bases between. The method was immunoSEQ multiplex PCR; TCRdb's version includes in-frame clones alone and lacks a portion of them. The sample comprises about 400,000 clones, 87% of which are singletons, and 1.5% to 2.5% rests with the top ten. The chain uses TRBV5-1 and TRBJ2-7, with D perhaps matching TRBD2 (6 bases). This TCR came from a man aged 35 to 55 in a cohort exposed to, infected with or recovered from COVID-19 (not recorded which). The sample comprised PBMCs or T cells enriched from blood (not recorded which). The CDR3 DNA reads as TGCGCCAGCAGCTTGGCCCTAGCGTCCTACGAGCAGTACTTC. Translated, it gives CASSLALASYEQYF.